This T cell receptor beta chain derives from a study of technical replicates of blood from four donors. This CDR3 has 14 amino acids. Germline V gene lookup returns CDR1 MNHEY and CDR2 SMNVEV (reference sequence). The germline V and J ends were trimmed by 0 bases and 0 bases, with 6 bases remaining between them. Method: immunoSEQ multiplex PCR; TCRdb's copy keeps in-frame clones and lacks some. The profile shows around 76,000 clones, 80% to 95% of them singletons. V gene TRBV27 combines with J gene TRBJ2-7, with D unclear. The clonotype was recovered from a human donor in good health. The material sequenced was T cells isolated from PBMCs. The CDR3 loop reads CASSLSPSSYEQYF. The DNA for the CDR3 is TGTGCCAGCAGTTTATCTCCTTCCTCCTACGAGCAGTACTTC.